The 30 T cell receptor beta chains below were found in one sample sequenced in a study of T-cell reconstitution after alpha-beta-depleted transplantation in children (dated by TCRdb to about 2016). Receptor libraries were prepared by PCR. TCRdb names Illumina HiSeq 2500 as the instrument used. TCR library preparation used molecular barcoding, with unique molecular identifiers applied to normalize quantification of the TCRbeta repertoire. Clones were called with MiXCR by TCRdb after fastp trimmed the public reads at Q25, and only in-frame beta chains were retained. Rows with one shared CDR3 protein collapse into an entry with the most common genes and DNA. The sample includes a few hundred thousand distinct CDR3 sequences, with roughly 20% observed a single time. The ten most abundant clones make up about 3.8% of the sample. The sample was PBMCs from the stem cell graft donor, taken from the stem cell graft. The receptor set was obtained from a human donor who donated a stem cell graft to a child with acute myeloid leukemia.

In this sample, this clonotype turned up many times. The chain links TRBV20-1 to TRBJ1-6, with no clear D. The CDR3 is 13 amino acids. With 3 bases removed from V and 8 bases from J, the gap between germline ends came to 11 bases. Germline CDR1 and CDR2: DFQATT and SNEGSKA (reference sequence). CDR3 DNA sequence: TGCAGTGCTAGGGTTAGGATGCATTCACCCCTCCACTTT. Translating it yields CSARVRMHSPLHF.

This clonotype was recorded many times. The chain employs TRBV29-1 and TRBJ1-1; the match to TRBD1 covers 7 bases. With 7 bases clipped from V and 5 bases from J, the junction kept 4 bases outside the gene matches. Germline-derived CDR1 and CDR2 are SQVTM and ANQGSEA. The CDR3 consists of 11 residues. CDR3 nucleotides: TGCAGCGCCGCAGGGGGGACTGAAGCTTTCTTT. This sequence encodes CSAAGGTEAFF.

The chain combines TRBV20-1 with TRBJ2-4, with D maybe TRBD2 (6 bases). The CDR3 has 18 amino acids. V shed 1 base and J shed 1 base, with 20 bases lying between them. Germline V gene lookup returns CDR1 DFQATT and CDR2 SNEGSKA (reference sequence). As DNA, the CDR3 is TGCAGTGCTAGAGGTCAGGAGCGGGTAAACGGGGCCAAAAACATTCAGTACTTC. Amino acid sequence: CSARGQERVNGAKNIQYF.

This clonotype was detected a few times. J is TRBJ2-4 and V is TRBV2; 9 positions match TRBD1. The CDR3 runs to 17 residues. CDR1 is SNHLY and CDR2 is FYNNEI in the germline V gene. Trimming removed 2 bases from V and 1 base from J; junction bases left unmatched: 6. The CDR3, as DNA: TGTGCCAGCAGTGAAACAGGGGGCGCGGGGGCCAAAAACATTCAGTACTTC. Its protein is CASSETGGAGAKNIQYF.

The chain couples TRBV5-5 to TRBJ2-7, with a weak D call TRBD1 (5 bases). The CDR3 is made up of 13 amino acids. Germline V CDR1 and CDR2: SGHKS, YYEKEE (reference sequence). The V end was cut by 7 bases, the J end by 3 bases, with 14 bases between. The CDR3 reads CASGPRTFYEQYF. DNA for the CDR3: TGTGCCAGCGGACCCCGGACATTCTACGAGCAGTACTTC.

The gene calls are TRBV6-5 and TRBJ2-5; D remains unclear. The germline gives CDR1 MNHEY, CDR2 SVGAGI. Deletions cut 4 bases from V and 1 base from J, with 7 bases between. CDR3 length equals 13 residues. The CDR3 spells CASSSRRQETQYF. CDR3 DNA: TGTGCCAGCAGTTCCAGGCGCCAAGAGACCCAGTACTTC.

This sequence joins TRBV12-1 and TRBJ2-6; TRBD1 is the table's D call and was not checked against the DNA. TRBV12-1 is termed a pseudogene. The CDR3 contains 21 residues. The CDR3 spells CASSPLRPCRDRGSGANVLTF. CDR3 bases: TGTGCCAGCAGTCCCTTGAGGCCTTGCCGGGACAGGGGGTCTGGGGCCAACGTCCTGACTTTC.

The table lists this clonotype with a few counts. This rearrangement joins TRBV12-3 or TRBV12-4 to TRBJ2-7; weak D call: TRBD2 (6 bases). Trimming shortened V by 6 bases and J by 0 bases, and 12 bases separated the two germline ends. This CDR3 spans 14 amino acids. CDR3 sequence (DNA): TGTGCCAGCAGGAGGGACTTGAGCTCCTACGAGCAGTACTTC. It translates to CASRRDLSSYEQYF.

This clonotype was seen more than once but under ten times. The chain couples TRBV4-1 to TRBJ2-6; possible D gene TRBD1, 5 bases. Germline lookup yields CDR1 MGHRA and CDR2 YSYEKL. The CDR3 totals 16 residues. V shed 1 base and J shed 0 bases, with 7 bases lying between them. The DNA of the CDR3 is TGCGCCAGCAGCCAAGGACAGACCTCTGGGGCCAACGTCCTGACTTTC. It specifies CASSQGQTSGANVLTF.

This clonotype was detected a few times. This chain joins TRBV20-1 and TRBJ2-5; 8 positions match TRBD2. Germline V gene lookup returns CDR1 DFQATT and CDR2 SNEGSKA (reference sequence). V was pared by 6 bases and J by 2 bases, with 8 bases of the junction left unmatched. The CDR3 sequence is 14 residues long. In DNA, the CDR3 is TGCAGTGCCGGTCGGATAGCGGGACAAGAGACCCAGTACTTC. It encodes CSAGRIAGQETQYF.

This clonotype was counted between two and nine times. This chain links TRBV28 with TRBJ2-7; 8 positions agree with TRBD1. The CDR3 is made up of 14 amino acids. Germline V gives CDR1 MDHEN, CDR2 SYDVKM. V was pared by 4 bases and J by 2 bases, with 4 bases of the junction left unmatched. Here the CDR3 DNA reads TGTGCCAGCAGTTCCCCGACAGGGGCCTACGAGCAGTACTTC. This gives the protein CASSSPTGAYEQYF.

The table lists this clonotype with a few counts. V usage is TRBV29-1 and J usage is TRBJ1-1; TRBD1 matches at 9 bases. Germline V gene data show CDR1 as SQVTM and CDR2 as ANQGSEA. This CDR3 region has 13 residues. V lost 7 bases and J lost 1; bases outside the gene matches: 4. The CDR3 region has the DNA TGCAGCGCTCAGACAGGGGGGAACACTGAAGCTTTCTTT. Amino acids: CSAQTGGNTEAFF.

V usage is TRBV6-2 or TRBV6-3 and J usage is TRBJ2-1; TRBD2 agrees at 11 bases. The CDR3 runs to 19 residues. Germline CDR1 is MNHEY and CDR2 is SVGEGT. J was trimmed by 8 bases and V by 2 bases; bases with no gene match: 17. This CDR3 is CASSYRLAGGPTWVYEQFF. CDR3 sequence (DNA): TGTGCCAGCAGTTACCGGCTAGCGGGAGGCCCCACCTGGGTCTATGAGCAGTTCTTC.

This clonotype appeared many times. The chain joins TRBV12-3 or TRBV12-4 to TRBJ2-1; D gene unclear. The CDR3 is 12 residues long. Between the trimmed V and J ends, which lost 6 bases and 6 bases, there was a span of 9 bases. The CDR3 DNA reads TGTGCCAGCAGCCTTTGGGGCAATGAGCAGTTCTTC. Amino acids: CASSLWGNEQFF.

In nucleotides, the CDR3 is TGTGCCATCAGTTCTAACGCGGGACCCTACGAGCAGTACTTC. Translated: CAISSNAGPYEQYF. The genes are TRBV10-3 and TRBJ2-7; a weak D match, TRBD2 (6 bases). This CDR3 has 14 amino acids. The V and J ends lost 5 bases and 2 bases respectively, with 13 bases between them. Germline V gives CDR1 ENHRY, CDR2 SYGVKD.

This clonotype was seen only a few times. The chain couples TRBV19 to TRBJ2-3; 9 nucleotides align to TRBD2. Germline V gene lookup returns CDR1 LNHDA and CDR2 SQIVND (reference sequence). The CDR3 totals 18 residues. V dropped 3 bases and J dropped 0; count of bases not matched to a gene: 10. Here the CDR3 DNA reads TGTGCCAGTAGTATTGGACTAGCGACCTCCACTAGCACAGATACGCAGTATTTT. Translating gives CASSIGLATSTSTDTQYF. The variable domain in full, with the rest retrieved from reference TRBV19 and TRBJ2-3, is DGGITQSPKYLFRKEGQNVTLSCEQNLNHDAMYWYRQDPGQGLRLIYYSQIVNDFQKGDIAEGYSVSREKKESFPLTVTSAQKNPTAFYLCASSIGLATSTSTDTQYFGPGTRLTVL.

This clonotype was recorded many times. The J gene is TRBJ2-3, the V gene TRBV7-9; D gene unclear. The CDR3 totals 15 residues. The V and J ends lost 4 bases and 3 bases respectively, with 14 bases between them. Germline loops: CDR1 SEHNR, CDR2 FQNEAQ (reference sequence). The CDR3 nucleotides are TGTGCCAGCAGCTCCAAGGCGGCGGCAACAGATACGCAGTATTTT. Translated: CASSSKAAATDTQYF.

This clonotype was observed a few times. This chain connects TRBV12-3 or TRBV12-4 to TRBJ2-6; D not certain. Trimming removed 8 bases from V and 0 bases from J, with 5 bases in between. The CDR3 totals 13 residues. This CDR3 reads CASDSSGANVLTF. CDR3 bases: TGTGCCAGCGACTCCTCTGGGGCCAACGTCCTGACTTTC.

V gene TRBV20-1 combines with J gene TRBJ2-2, with D perhaps assigned TRBD1 or TRBD2 (5 bases each). Germline CDR1 DFQATT, CDR2 SNEGSKA (reference sequence). The germline V and J ends were trimmed by 1 base and 6 bases, with 18 bases remaining between them. The CDR3 has 16 amino acids. The CDR3: CSARARGASDAGELFF. DNA of the CDR3: TGCAGTGCTAGAGCGAGGGGCGCATCGGACGCCGGGGAGCTGTTTTTT.

V gene TRBV7-2 combines with J gene TRBJ2-1; TRBD2 aligns across 8 bases. This CDR3 spans 16 amino acids. V gave up 5 bases and J gave up 2 bases; unmatched junction bases: 8. Germline CDR1 and CDR2: SGHTA and FQGNSA. The CDR3 reads CASSQGAAGAYNEQFF. DNA of the CDR3: TGTGCCAGCAGCCAAGGGGCAGCGGGAGCCTACAATGAGCAGTTCTTC.

In this sample, this clonotype turned up a few times. V gene TRBV7-9 combines with J gene TRBJ2-7, with D possibly called TRBD1 or TRBD2 (6 bases each). Deletions cut 6 bases from V and 2 bases from J, with 17 bases between. The CDR3 is 15 amino acids. The germline V gene has CDR1 SEHNR and CDR2 FQNEAQ (reference sequence). The CDR3 loop is CASSAAVGGTYEQYF. CDR3 DNA: TGTGCCAGCAGTGCCGCGGTGGGGGGCACCTACGAGCAGTACTTC.

This sequence joins TRBV24-1 and TRBJ1-5, with a weak D call TRBD1 (6 bases). V lost 7 bases and J 1 base, leaving 13 bases between the germline ends. Per the germline V gene, CDR1 is KGHDR and CDR2 is SFDVKD. The CDR3 contains 15 residues. The CDR3 DNA sequence: TGTGCCACCAGGTCCGTCAGGGGAAGCAATCAGCCCCAGCATTTT. Amino acids: CATRSVRGSNQPQHF.

This clonotype was seen a few times. This chain uses TRBV7-2 with TRBJ2-7; no definite D call. CDR3 length: 14 amino acids. Germline CDR1 and CDR2: SGHTA and FQGNSA. Trimming removed 1 base at V and 2 bases at J, with 9 bases between. CDR3 coding DNA: TGTGCCAGCAGCTTAGAACAAGAGACCTACGAGCAGTACTTC. Encoded protein: CASSLEQETYEQYF.

This clonotype has only a few counts. The J gene is TRBJ1-5, the V gene TRBV12-3 or TRBV12-4; possibly TRBD1 for D (6 bases). The CDR3 is 13 residues long. Between the trimmed V and J ends, which lost 1 base and 11 bases, there was a span of 12 bases. This chain's CDR3 is CASSLGQSGAQHF. The CDR3 coding sequence is TGTGCCAGCAGTTTAGGCCAATCAGGGGCCCAGCATTTT.

V is TRBV20-1 and J is TRBJ2-5; the match to TRBD2 covers 7 bases. With 0 bases clipped from V and 4 bases from J, the junction kept 11 bases outside the gene matches. Germline V lookup: CDR1 DFQATT, CDR2 SNEGSKA (reference sequence). The length of the CDR3 is 16 residues. The CDR3 DNA sequence: TGCAGTGCTAGAGATTCTGAGGGAGGGCCTGGAGAGACCCAGTACTTC. Its translation: CSARDSEGGPGETQYF.

V and J are TRBV7-9 and TRBJ2-7; tentatively, D is TRBD1 (7 bases). Trimming cost V 8 bases and J 3 bases, with 17 bases left between them. This CDR3 is 14 amino acids long. CDR1 SEHNR and CDR2 FQNEAQ come from the germline V gene (reference sequence). The chain's CDR3 is CASGSPGGLYEQYF. The CDR3 DNA reads as TGTGCCAGCGGGTCGCCAGGGGGGCTCTACGAGCAGTACTTC.

The rearrangement uses TRBV4-3 and TRBJ2-1, with 11 bases matching TRBD2. There are 15 residues in the CDR3. The junction had 4 bases not matched to a gene; V was cut back by 0 bases and J by 9 bases. CDR1 and CDR2 from the germline V gene are LGHNA and YSLEER. The CDR3 region has the DNA TGCGCCAGCAGCCAAGAGATAGCGGGAGGGGCTGAGCAGTTCTTC. This encodes CASSQEIAGGAEQFF.

The J gene is TRBJ2-1, the V gene TRBV7-3; 7 nucleotides align to TRBD2. Losses at the gene ends were 3 bases for V and 6 bases for J; bases not matched to a gene: 5. The CDR3 runs to 14 residues. Germline lookup yields CDR1 SGHTA and CDR2 FQGTGA. This chain's CDR3 is CASSLSGGVNEQFF. DNA of the CDR3: TGTGCCAGCAGCTTGTCGGGAGGCGTCAATGAGCAGTTCTTC.

This clonotype was counted only a few times. The chain uses TRBV12-3 or TRBV12-4 and TRBJ1-5, with TRBD1 matching over 12 bases. V shed 5 bases and J 6 bases; nucleotides not matched to a gene: 5. The CDR3 loop spans 15 amino acids. The CDR3: CASSEGQGARQPQHF. In nucleotides, the CDR3 is TGTGCCAGCAGTGAGGGACAGGGGGCGCGTCAGCCCCAGCATTTT.

This clonotype was counted many times. The rearrangement links TRBV12-3 or TRBV12-4 to TRBJ2-2, with TRBD2 as a possible D gene (6 bases). The CDR3 runs 14 residues. The V and J ends lost 3 bases and 3 bases respectively, with 8 bases between them. CDR3 sequence reads: CASSLWRDTGELFF. The CDR3 region has the DNA TGTGCCAGCAGTTTGTGGAGGGACACCGGGGAGCTGTTTTTT.